These 30 T cell receptor beta chains share one sample of origin, sequenced in a study of blood T cell repertoires in COVID-19. Assay: immunoSEQ multiplex PCR; the TCRdb copy retains only in-frame clones and omits some. The data hold approximately 25,000 clones, with about 81% observed a single time. Sequenced input: peripheral blood. The receptors were gathered from a woman aged 70-85 years with COVID-19, enrolled during active disease.

The chain carries TRBV10-3 and TRBJ1-2; 8 bases line up with TRBD1. The ends lost 8 bases at V and 1 base at J; junction bases unmatched: 3. CDR1 ENHRY and CDR2 SYGVKD come from the germline V gene. The CDR3 has 13 residues. The CDR3 DNA reads as TGTGCCATCGCACAGGGGGATAACTATGGCTACACCTTC. It specifies CAIAQGDNYGYTF.

This clone was observed once. The chain recombines TRBV19 with TRBJ2-7; the match to TRBD1 covers 9 bases. The CDR3 spans 14 residues. Germline V gene lookup returns CDR1 LNHDA and CDR2 SQIVND (reference sequence). V trimming: 5 bases; J trimming: 4 bases; junction bases outside the gene matches: 6. The CDR3 DNA follows: TGTGCCAGTAGTCCGGGACAGGGAGATTACGAGCAGTACTTC. Its protein product is CASSPGQGDYEQYF. Full variable domain (outside the CDR3, taken from reference TRBV19 and TRBJ2-7): DGGITQSPKYLFRKEGQNVTLSCEQNLNHDAMYWYRQDPGQGLRLIYYSQIVNDFQKGDIAEGYSVSREKKESFPLTVTSAQKNPTAFYLCASSPGQGDYEQYFGPGTRLTVT.

The gene calls are TRBV5-5 and TRBJ2-2; D might be TRBD2 (6 bases). There are 16 residues in the CDR3. Germline CDR1 is SGHKS and CDR2 is YYEKEE (reference sequence). The ends were cut back, 6 bases at V and 5 bases at J, with 20 bases in the middle. This CDR3 is CASNPRGPTGTGELFF. In DNA, the CDR3 is TGTGCCAGCAACCCGCGGGGACCTACGGGAACCGGGGAGCTGTTTTTT.

V usage is TRBV7-8 and J usage is TRBJ2-2, with 7 bases that match TRBD1. This CDR3 region has 15 residues. V dropped 5 bases and J dropped 1; count of bases not matched to a gene: 4. Germline assignment: CDR1 SGHVS and CDR2 FQNEAQ. CDR3 bases: TGTGCCAGCAGCCCCCGGACAGGGAACACCGGGGAGCTGTTTTTT. The encoded protein is CASSPRTGNTGELFF.

The chain is built from TRBV6-6 and TRBJ2-3, with TRBD2 matching over 15 bases. CDR3 length: 16 amino acids. Germline assignment: CDR1 MNHNY and CDR2 SVGAGI (reference sequence). Losses at the gene ends were 5 bases for V and 6 bases for J; bases not matched to a gene: 6. The CDR3 loop reads CASSRTSGRGGDTQYF. The DNA for the CDR3 is TGTGCCAGCAGTAGGACTAGCGGGAGGGGGGGGGATACGCAGTATTTT.

The chain recombines TRBV18 with TRBJ1-1; TRBD1 is a possible D gene (5 bases). Germline values: CDR1 KGHSH, CDR2 LQKENI. This CDR3 has 14 amino acids. V was clipped by 2 bases and J by 3 bases, with 10 bases between them. This CDR3 reads CASSPTDRHTEAFF. DNA of the CDR3: TGTGCCAGCTCACCAACCGACAGACACACTGAAGCTTTCTTT.

The chain is built from TRBV14 and TRBJ2-3; D is undetermined. Deletions cut 2 bases from V and 0 bases from J, with 3 bases between. The CDR3 runs 13 residues. From germline, CDR1 is SGHDN and CDR2 FVKESK. The CDR3: CASSQYSTDTQYF. The CDR3 region has the DNA TGTGCCAGCAGCCAATATAGCACAGATACGCAGTATTTT.

The chain couples TRBV6-1 to TRBJ2-7; 10 bases line up with TRBD2. Losses at the gene ends were 2 bases for V and 2 bases for J; bases not matched to a gene: 6. This CDR3 region has 16 residues. Germline CDR1 reads MNHNS; CDR2 reads SASEGT. The CDR3 here is CASSERSSGRTYEQYV. Here the CDR3 DNA reads TGTGCCAGCAGTGAAAGGAGTAGCGGGAGGACCTACGAGCAGTACGTC.

V is TRBV18 and J is TRBJ1-3, with D perhaps TRBD1 (5 bases). Germline V gives CDR1 KGHSH, CDR2 LQKENI. This CDR3 has 14 residues. With 3 bases removed from V and 0 bases from J, the gap between germline ends came to 6 bases. Here the CDR3 reads CASSPDSSGNTIYF. Here the CDR3 DNA reads TGTGCCAGCTCACCCGACAGCTCTGGAAACACCATATATTTT.

In DNA, the CDR3 is TGTGCCAGCACCCCAGGGGCTGGGGGCGGCTATGGCTACACCTTC. Its translation is CASTPGAGGGYGYTF. The chain links TRBV2 to TRBJ1-2; D might be TRBD1 (6 bases). Trimming stripped 7 bases from V and 4 bases from J, with 19 bases between. There are 15 residues in the CDR3. The germline V gene encodes CDR1 SNHLY and CDR2 FYNNEI.

J is TRBJ2-3 and V is TRBV12-5, with 11 bases lining up with TRBD1. Germline V lookup: CDR1 LGHNT, CDR2 FRNRAP. This CDR3 has 15 amino acids. After removal of 7 bases from V and 4 bases from J, the junction contained 7 bases not matched to a gene. The CDR3 DNA reads as TGTGCTAGTGCCCCCCGGGACAGGGGGGCAGATACGCAGTATTTT. Its translation: CASAPRDRGADTQYF.

The chain has TRBV5-1 and TRBJ1-1; D not resolved. This CDR3 region has 15 residues. The germline V gene encodes CDR1 SGHRS and CDR2 YFSETQ. V shed 0 bases and J shed 5 bases, with 14 bases lying between them. Here the CDR3 reads CASSLEEWTGTEAFF. The DNA for the CDR3 is TGCGCCAGCAGCTTGGAGGAGTGGACTGGAACTGAAGCTTTCTTT.

The table lists this clone with a few counts. The genes are TRBV5-5 and TRBJ1-1, with a weak D call TRBD1 (6 bases). CDR3 length equals 16 residues. Trimming stripped 0 bases from V and 2 bases from J, with 14 bases between. CDR1 SGHKS and CDR2 YYEKEE come from the germline V gene (reference sequence). The chain's CDR3 is CASSLAYRTANTEAFF. The CDR3 bases are TGTGCCAGCAGCTTGGCCTATCGGACAGCCAACACTGAAGCTTTCTTT.

The chain employs TRBV6-5 and TRBJ1-1; D perhaps matches TRBD1 (6 bases). Germline CDR1 is MNHEY and CDR2 is SVGAGI. This CDR3 is built from 14 residues. V dropped 0 bases and J dropped 11 bases, with 16 bases sitting between them. The CDR3: CASSYSTGQQDAFF. CDR3 bases: TGTGCCAGCAGTTACTCGACAGGACAGCAGGACGCTTTCTTT.

This chain links TRBV18 with TRBJ1-2; 9 positions match TRBD1. The CDR3 is 12 residues long. V lost 6 bases to trimming and J lost 7 bases; unmatched junction nucleotides: 3. Germline V gene lookup returns CDR1 KGHSH and CDR2 LQKENI. The CDR3 DNA follows: TGTGCCAGCTCCGACAGGGGGTCTGGCTACACCTTC. Protein sequence: CASSDRGSGYTF. The full variable domain, in which reference TRBV18 and TRBJ1-2 provide the parts outside the CDR3, is NAGVMQNPRHLVRRRGQEARLRCSPMKGHSHVYWYRQLPEEGLKFMVYLQKENIIDESGMPKERFSAEFPKEGPSILRIQQVVRGDSAAYFCASSDRGSGYTFGSGTRLTVV.

The rearrangement links TRBV19 to TRBJ1-1; maybe TRBD1 (5 bases). V was clipped by 3 bases and J by 3 bases, with 17 bases between them. The V gene's germline CDR1 is LNHDA and CDR2 SQIVND (reference sequence). The CDR3 has 16 amino acids. CDR3 in amino acids: CASSMGGREGDTEAFF. CDR3 nucleotides: TGTGCCAGTAGTATGGGGGGACGGGAGGGCGACACTGAAGCTTTCTTT.

The chain joins TRBV2 to TRBJ2-7, with TRBD2 matching 13 bases. The CDR3 runs 14 residues. V trimming: 7 bases; J trimming: 4 bases; junction bases outside the gene matches: 4. Germline values: CDR1 SNHLY, CDR2 FYNNEI. CDR3 sequence: CASTWTSGRYEQYV. In DNA, the CDR3 is TGTGCCAGCACCTGGACTAGCGGGAGATACGAGCAGTACGTC.

The chain employs TRBV3-1 (or the pseudogene TRBV3-2) and TRBJ1-5; possibly TRBD1 for D (5 bases). CDR3 size: 15 residues. Between the trimmed V and J ends, which lost 0 bases and 7 bases, there was a span of 13 bases. Germline CDR1 is LGHDT and CDR2 is YNNKEL (reference sequence). The CDR3 is CASSQDLRGGQPQHF. The CDR3 DNA sequence: TGTGCCAGCAGCCAAGATTTGAGGGGAGGCCAGCCCCAGCATTTT.

The V call is TRBV5-1, the J call TRBJ2-5; D perhaps matches TRBD1 (6 bases). Trimming took 2 bases from V and 1 from J, leaving 12 bases between them. Germline-derived CDR1 and CDR2 are SGHRS and YFSETQ. The CDR3 is 15 amino acids. This CDR3 reads CASSFTGTTQETQYF. In DNA, the CDR3 is TGCGCCAGCAGCTTTACCGGGACAACCCAAGAGACCCAGTACTTC.

This sequence joins TRBV10-1 and TRBJ2-7; 8 positions match TRBD2. The CDR3 has 16 amino acids. Trimming removed 0 bases from V and 3 bases from J; junction bases left unmatched: 7. CDR1 is WNHNN and CDR2 is SYGVQD in the germline V gene (reference sequence). The CDR3: CASSESEGRGGYEQYF. CDR3 nucleotides: TGCGCCAGCAGTGAGTCAGAGGGACGGGGGGGCTACGAGCAGTACTTC.

The chain carries TRBV3-1 (or the pseudogene TRBV3-2) and TRBJ2-1; D may be TRBD2 (5 bases). V lost 5 bases and J 4 bases, leaving 12 bases between the germline ends. Per the germline V gene, CDR1 is LGHDT and CDR2 is YNNKEL (reference sequence). This CDR3 has 14 amino acids. CDR3 DNA: TGTGCCAGCAGCGTTGGACTGGAATACAATGAGCAGTTCTTC. It is translated as CASSVGLEYNEQFF.

V gene TRBV2 combines with J gene TRBJ2-5; 8 bases map to TRBD1. V shed 3 bases and J 1 base; nucleotides not matched to a gene: 7. CDR3 length equals 16 residues. The germline CDR1 and CDR2 sequences are SNHLY and FYNNEI. CDR3 residues: CASSDWAGGPQETQYF. The CDR3 region has the DNA TGTGCCAGCAGTGACTGGGCAGGGGGCCCCCAAGAGACCCAGTACTTC.

This clone has a handful of counts. This chain joins TRBV7-8 and TRBJ1-2, with D uncertain. Deletions cut 4 bases from V and 5 bases from J, with 14 bases between. The germline V gene has CDR1 SGHVS and CDR2 FQNEAQ. The CDR3 covers 14 residues. This chain's CDR3 is CASSSSYRIYGYTF. The CDR3 nucleotides read TGTGCCAGCAGCTCAAGTTACAGAATATATGGCTACACCTTC.

The V call is TRBV3-1 (or the pseudogene TRBV3-2), the J call TRBJ1-3; D is perhaps TRBD1 (6 bases). V was cut by 1 base and J by 4 bases, with 8 bases left in between. This CDR3 contains 14 residues. Germline V gene lookup returns CDR1 LGHDT and CDR2 YNNKEL (reference sequence). CDR3 loop: CASSQVRGGNTIYF. In DNA form, the CDR3 reads TGTGCCAGCAGCCAAGTTAGGGGGGGAAACACCATATATTTT.

The chain combines TRBV2 with TRBJ1-1; D remains unclear. CDR1 is SNHLY, CDR2 FYNNEI, per germline. This CDR3 comprises 12 residues. V dropped 6 bases and J dropped 6 bases, with 11 bases sitting between them. The CDR3 reads CASRFGASEAFF. CDR3 in DNA: TGTGCCAGCAGATTCGGTGCCTCTGAAGCTTTCTTT.

This chain connects TRBV7-8 to TRBJ2-7; 8 nucleotides agree with TRBD1. Germline assignment: CDR1 SGHVS and CDR2 FQNEAQ. The V gene end was trimmed by 5 bases and the J gene end by 0 bases; junction bases not matched to a gene: 6. This CDR3 region has 15 residues. In DNA form, the CDR3 reads TGTGCCAGCAGCCCAGGACAGGGCCCCTCCTACGAGCAGTACTTC. Protein sequence: CASSPGQGPSYEQYF.

The rearrangement joins TRBV5-1 to TRBJ2-5, with 11 bases fitting TRBD1. Per germline, CDR1 SGHRS and CDR2 YFSETQ. V lost 4 bases to trimming and J lost 3 bases; unmatched junction nucleotides: 8. CDR3 length equals 16 residues. DNA of the CDR3: TGCGCCAGCAGCAGGACAGGGGGCGCCACTAAAGAGACCCAGTACTTC. Translating gives CASSRTGGATKETQYF.

The chain couples TRBV4-3 to TRBJ1-5; D not certain. Trimming took off 4 bases at V and 0 bases at J, with 7 bases between the two ends. The CDR3 covers 14 residues. Germline-derived CDR1 and CDR2 are LGHNA and YSLEER. This CDR3 reads CASSPGYSNQPQHF. CDR3 nucleotide sequence: TGCGCCAGCAGCCCGGGGTATAGCAATCAGCCCCAGCATTTT.

This clone appeared a single time. V is TRBV27 and J is TRBJ2-5; 8 positions match TRBD1. Trimming took 5 bases from V and 4 from J; bases not matched to a gene: 15. CDR1 MNHEY and CDR2 SMNVEV come from the germline V gene (reference sequence). The CDR3 length is 17 residues. This CDR3 reads CASSPRGQGVGRETQYF. The CDR3 DNA reads TGTGCCAGCAGTCCACGTGGACAGGGCGTGGGTAGAGAGACCCAGTACTTC.

The chain uses TRBV6-5 and TRBJ1-5; 7 bases agree with TRBD1. With V trimmed by 7 bases and J by 3 bases, 6 bases remained unmatched. The length of the CDR3 is 14 residues. CDR1 and CDR2 from the germline V gene are MNHEY and SVGAGI. CDR3: CASTLTGANQPQHF. CDR3 nucleotides: TGTGCCAGCACCCTTACAGGGGCCAATCAGCCCCAGCATTTT.